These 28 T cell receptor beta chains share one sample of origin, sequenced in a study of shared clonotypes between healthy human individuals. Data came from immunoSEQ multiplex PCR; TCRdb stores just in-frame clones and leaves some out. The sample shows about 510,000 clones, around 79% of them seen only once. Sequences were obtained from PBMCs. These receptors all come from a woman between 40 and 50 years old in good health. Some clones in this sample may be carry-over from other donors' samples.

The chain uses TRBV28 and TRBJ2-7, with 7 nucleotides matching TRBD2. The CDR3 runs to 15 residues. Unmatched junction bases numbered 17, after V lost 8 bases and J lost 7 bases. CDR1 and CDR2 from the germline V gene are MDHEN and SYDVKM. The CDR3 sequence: CASATSPSGTGEQYF. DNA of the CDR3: TGTGCCAGCGCCACCTCCCCCAGCGGGACGGGGGAGCAGTACTTC.

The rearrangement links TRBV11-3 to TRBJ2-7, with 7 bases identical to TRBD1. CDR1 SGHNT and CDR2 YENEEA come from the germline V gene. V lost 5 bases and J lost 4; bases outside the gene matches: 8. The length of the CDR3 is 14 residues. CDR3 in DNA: TGTGCCAGCAGCGAGACAGGGAATGATTACGAGCAGTACTTC. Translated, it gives CASSETGNDYEQYF. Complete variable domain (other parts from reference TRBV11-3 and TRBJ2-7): EAGVVQSPRYKIIEKKQPVAFWCNPISGHNTLYWYLQNLGQGPELLIRYENEEAVDDSQLPKDRFSAERLKGVDSTLKIQPAELGDSAVYLCASSETGNDYEQYFGPGTRLTVT.

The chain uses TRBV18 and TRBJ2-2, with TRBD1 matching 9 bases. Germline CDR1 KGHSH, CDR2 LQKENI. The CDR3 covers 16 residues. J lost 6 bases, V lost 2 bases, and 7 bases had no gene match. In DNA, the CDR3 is TGTGCCAGCTCACCAAGACAGGGGGATTTCCCCGGGGAGCTGTTTTTT. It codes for CASSPRQGDFPGELFF.

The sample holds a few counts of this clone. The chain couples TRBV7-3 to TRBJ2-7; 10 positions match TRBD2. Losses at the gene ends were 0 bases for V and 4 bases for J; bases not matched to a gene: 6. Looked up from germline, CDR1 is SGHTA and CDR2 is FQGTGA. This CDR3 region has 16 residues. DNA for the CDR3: TGTGCCAGCAGCTTAACGAGGCTAGCGGGAGCATACGAGCAGTACTTC. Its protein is CASSLTRLAGAYEQYF.

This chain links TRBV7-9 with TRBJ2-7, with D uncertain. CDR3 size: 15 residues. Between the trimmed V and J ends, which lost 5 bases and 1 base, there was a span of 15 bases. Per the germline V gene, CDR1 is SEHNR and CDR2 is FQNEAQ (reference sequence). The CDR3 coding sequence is TGTGCCAGCAGCCAAGAAGGAGATGTATCCTACGAGCAGTACTTC. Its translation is CASSQEGDVSYEQYF.

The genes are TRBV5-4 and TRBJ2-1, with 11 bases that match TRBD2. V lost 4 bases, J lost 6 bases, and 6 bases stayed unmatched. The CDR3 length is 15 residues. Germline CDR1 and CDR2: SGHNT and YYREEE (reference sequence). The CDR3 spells CASSQGTSGSNEQFF. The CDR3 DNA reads TGTGCCAGCAGCCAAGGGACTAGCGGTTCCAATGAGCAGTTCTTC.

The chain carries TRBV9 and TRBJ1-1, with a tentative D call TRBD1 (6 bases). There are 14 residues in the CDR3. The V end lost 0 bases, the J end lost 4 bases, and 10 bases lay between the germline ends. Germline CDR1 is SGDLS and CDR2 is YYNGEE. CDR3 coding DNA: TGTGCCAGCAGCGTAGGTAGGGGGACCACTGAAGCTTTCTTT. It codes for CASSVGRGTTEAFF.

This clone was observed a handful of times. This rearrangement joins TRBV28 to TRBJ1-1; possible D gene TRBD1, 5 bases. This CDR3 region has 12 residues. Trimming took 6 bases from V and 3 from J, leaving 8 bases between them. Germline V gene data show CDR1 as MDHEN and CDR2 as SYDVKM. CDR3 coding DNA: TGTGCCAGCAGAGAACAGGACACTGAAGCTTTCTTT. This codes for CASREQDTEAFF.

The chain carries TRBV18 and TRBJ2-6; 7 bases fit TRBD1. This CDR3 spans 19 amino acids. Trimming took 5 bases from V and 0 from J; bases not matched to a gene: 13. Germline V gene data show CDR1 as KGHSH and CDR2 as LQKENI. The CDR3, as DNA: TGTGCCAGCTCAACGAATCGACAGGGAACAAACTCTGGGGCCAACGTCCTGACTTTC. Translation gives CASSTNRQGTNSGANVLTF. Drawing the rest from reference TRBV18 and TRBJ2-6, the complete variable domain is NAGVMQNPRHLVRRRGQEARLRCSPMKGHSHVYWYRQLPEEGLKFMVYLQKENIIDESGMPKERFSAEFPKEGPSILRIQQVVRGDSAAYFCASSTNRQGTNSGANVLTFGAGSRLTVL.

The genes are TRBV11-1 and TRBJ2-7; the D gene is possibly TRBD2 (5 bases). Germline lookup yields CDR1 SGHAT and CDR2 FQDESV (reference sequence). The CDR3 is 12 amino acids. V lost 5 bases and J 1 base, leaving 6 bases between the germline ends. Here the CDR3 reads CASSAGSYEQYF. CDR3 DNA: TGTGCCAGCAGCGCGGGTTCCTACGAGCAGTACTTC.

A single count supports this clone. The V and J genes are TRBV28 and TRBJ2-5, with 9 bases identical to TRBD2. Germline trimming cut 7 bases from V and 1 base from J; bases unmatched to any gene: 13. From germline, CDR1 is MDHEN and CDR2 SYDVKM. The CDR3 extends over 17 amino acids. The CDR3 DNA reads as TGTGCCAGCACCCCTCCTAGCGGGACCACCACCCAAGAGACCCAGTACTTC. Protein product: CASTPPSGTTTQETQYF. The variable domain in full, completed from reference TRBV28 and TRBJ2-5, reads DVKVTQSSRYLVKRTGEKVFLECVQDMDHENMFWYRQDPGLGLRLIYFSYDVKMKEKGDIPEGYSVSREKKERFSLILESASTNQTSMYLCASTPPSGTTTQETQYFGPGTRLLVL.

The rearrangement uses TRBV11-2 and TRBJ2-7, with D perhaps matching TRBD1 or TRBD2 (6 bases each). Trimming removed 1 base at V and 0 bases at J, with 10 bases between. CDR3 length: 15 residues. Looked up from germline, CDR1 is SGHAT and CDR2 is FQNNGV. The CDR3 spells CASSLGRGLSYEQYF. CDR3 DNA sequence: TGTGCCAGCAGCTTAGGCCGGGGGCTCTCCTACGAGCAGTACTTC.

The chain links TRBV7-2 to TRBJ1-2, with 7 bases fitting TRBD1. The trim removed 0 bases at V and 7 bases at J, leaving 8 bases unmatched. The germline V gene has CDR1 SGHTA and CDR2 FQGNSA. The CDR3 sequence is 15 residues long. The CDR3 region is CASSLATQGKGGYTF. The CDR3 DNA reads TGTGCCAGCAGCTTAGCGACACAGGGGAAGGGTGGCTACACCTTC.

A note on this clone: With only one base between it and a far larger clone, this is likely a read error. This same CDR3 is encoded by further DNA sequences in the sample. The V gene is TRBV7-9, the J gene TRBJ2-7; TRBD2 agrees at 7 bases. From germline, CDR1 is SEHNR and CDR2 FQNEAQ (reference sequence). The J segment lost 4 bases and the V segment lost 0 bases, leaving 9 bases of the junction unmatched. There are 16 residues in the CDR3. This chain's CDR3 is CASSLAGGPTRYEQYF. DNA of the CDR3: TGTGCCAGCAGCTTAGCGGGAGGGCCTACTAGATACGAGCAGTACTTC. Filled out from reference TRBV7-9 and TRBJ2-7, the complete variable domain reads DTGVSQNPRHKITKRGQNVTFRCDPISEHNRLYWYRQTLGQGPEFLTYFQNEAQLEKSRLLSDRFSAERPKGSFSTLEIQRTEQGDSAMYLCASSLAGGPTRYEQYFGPGTRLTVT.

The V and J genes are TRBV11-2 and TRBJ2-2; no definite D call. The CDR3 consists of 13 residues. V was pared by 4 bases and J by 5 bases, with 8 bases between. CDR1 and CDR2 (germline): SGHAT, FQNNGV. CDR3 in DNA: TGTGCCAGCAGCTCCTACGGGACCGGGGAGCTGTTTTTT. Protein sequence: CASSSYGTGELFF.

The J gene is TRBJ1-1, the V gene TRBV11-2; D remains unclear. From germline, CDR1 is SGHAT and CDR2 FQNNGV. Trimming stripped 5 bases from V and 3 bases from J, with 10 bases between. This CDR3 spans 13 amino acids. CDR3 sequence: CASSTTVDTEAFF. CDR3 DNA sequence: TGTGCCAGCAGCACCACAGTTGACACTGAAGCTTTCTTT. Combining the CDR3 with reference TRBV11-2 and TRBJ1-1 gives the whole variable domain EAGVAQSPRYKIIEKRQSVAFWCNPISGHATLYWYQQILGQGPKLLIQFQNNGVVDDSQLPKDRFSAERLKGVDSTLKIQPAKLEDSAVYLCASSTTVDTEAFFGQGTRLTVV.

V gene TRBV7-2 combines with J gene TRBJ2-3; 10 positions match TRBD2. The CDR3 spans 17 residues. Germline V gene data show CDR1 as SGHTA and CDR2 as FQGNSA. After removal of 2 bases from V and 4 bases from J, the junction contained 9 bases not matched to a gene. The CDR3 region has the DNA TGTGCCAGCAGCTTACCCGGGACTAGCGCTCTGGCAGATACGCAGTATTTT. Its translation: CASSLPGTSALADTQYF. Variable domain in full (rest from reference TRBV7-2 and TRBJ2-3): GAGVSQSPSNKVTEKGKDVELRCDPISGHTALYWYRQSLGQGLEFLIYFQGNSAPDKSGLPSDRFSAERTGGSVSTLTIQRTQQEDSAVYLCASSLPGTSALADTQYFGPGTRLTVL.

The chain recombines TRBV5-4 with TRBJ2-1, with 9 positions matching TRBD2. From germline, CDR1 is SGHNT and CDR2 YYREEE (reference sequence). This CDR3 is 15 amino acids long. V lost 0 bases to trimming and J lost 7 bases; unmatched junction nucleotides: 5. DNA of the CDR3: TGTGCCAGCAGCTTGGTTGGCGGGAGGGTTAATGAGCAGTTCTTC. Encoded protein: CASSLVGGRVNEQFF.

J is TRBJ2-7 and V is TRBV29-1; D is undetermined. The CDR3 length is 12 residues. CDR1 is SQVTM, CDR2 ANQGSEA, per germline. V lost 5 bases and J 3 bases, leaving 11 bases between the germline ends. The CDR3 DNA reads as TGCAGCGTTATGTCGAGGAGCTACGAGCAGTACTTC. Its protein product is CSVMSRSYEQYF.

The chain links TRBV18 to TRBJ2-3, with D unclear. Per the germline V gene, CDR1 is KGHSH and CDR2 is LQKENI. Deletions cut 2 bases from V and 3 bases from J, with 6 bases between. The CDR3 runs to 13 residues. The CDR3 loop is CASSPGWTDTQYF. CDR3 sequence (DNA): TGTGCCAGCTCACCAGGGTGGACAGATACGCAGTATTTT.

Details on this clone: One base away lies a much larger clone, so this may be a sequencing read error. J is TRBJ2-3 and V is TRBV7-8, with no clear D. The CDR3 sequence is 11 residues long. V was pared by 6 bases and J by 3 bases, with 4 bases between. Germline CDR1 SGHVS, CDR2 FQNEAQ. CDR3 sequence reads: CASRVTDTQYF. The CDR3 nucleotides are TGTGCCAGCAGAGTTACAGATACGCAGTATTTT.

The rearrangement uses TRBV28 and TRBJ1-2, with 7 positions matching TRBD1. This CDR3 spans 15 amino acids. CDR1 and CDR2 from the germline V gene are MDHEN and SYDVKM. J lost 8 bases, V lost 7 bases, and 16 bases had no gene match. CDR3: CASTYRNRGVLGYTF. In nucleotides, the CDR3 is TGTGCCAGCACCTATAGAAACAGGGGAGTATTGGGCTACACCTTC.

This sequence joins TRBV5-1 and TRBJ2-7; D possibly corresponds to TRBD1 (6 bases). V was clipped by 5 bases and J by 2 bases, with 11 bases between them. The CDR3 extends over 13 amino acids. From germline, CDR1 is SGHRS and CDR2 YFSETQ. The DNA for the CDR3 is TGCGCCAGCAGTGGGGACAAAACCTACGAGCAGTACTTC. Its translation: CASSGDKTYEQYF.

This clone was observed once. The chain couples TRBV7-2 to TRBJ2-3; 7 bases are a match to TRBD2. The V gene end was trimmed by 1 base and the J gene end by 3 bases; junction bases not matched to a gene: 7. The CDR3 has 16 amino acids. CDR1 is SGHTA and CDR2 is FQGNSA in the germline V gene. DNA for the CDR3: TGTGCCAGCAGCTTAGGGAGGGACTATCTGACAGATACGCAGTATTTT. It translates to CASSLGRDYLTDTQYF.

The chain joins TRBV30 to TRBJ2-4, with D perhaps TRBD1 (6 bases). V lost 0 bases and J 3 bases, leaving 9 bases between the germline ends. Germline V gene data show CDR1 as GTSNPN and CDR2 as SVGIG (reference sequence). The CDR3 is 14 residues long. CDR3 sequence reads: CAWSVWDNKNIQYF. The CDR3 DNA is TGTGCCTGGAGTGTATGGGACAACAAAAACATTCAGTACTTC.

The CDR3 region is CASRSGTVSYEQYF. The CDR3 coding sequence is TGTGCCAGCAGGTCCGGGACAGTTTCCTACGAGCAGTACTTC. The rearrangement joins TRBV27 to TRBJ2-7; TRBD1 matches 7 bases. In germline, CDR1 is MNHEY, CDR2 SMNVEV (reference sequence). The CDR3 is 14 residues long. The junction had 6 bases not matched to a gene; V was cut back by 6 bases and J by 1 base.

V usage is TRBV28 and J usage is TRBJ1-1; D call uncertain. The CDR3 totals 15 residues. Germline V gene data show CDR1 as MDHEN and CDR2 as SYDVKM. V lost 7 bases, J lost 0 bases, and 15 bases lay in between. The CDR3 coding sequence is TGTGCCAGCATCCCAGGCGGGCCAATGAACACTGAAGCTTTCTTT. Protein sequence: CASIPGGPMNTEAFF.

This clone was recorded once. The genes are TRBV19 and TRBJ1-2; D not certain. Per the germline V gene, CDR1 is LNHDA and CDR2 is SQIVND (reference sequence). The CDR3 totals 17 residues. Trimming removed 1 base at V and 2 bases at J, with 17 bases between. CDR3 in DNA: TGTGCCAGTAGTATAGTCTTCCTGCCTCAGAAGAACTATGGCTACACCTTC. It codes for CASSIVFLPQKNYGYTF. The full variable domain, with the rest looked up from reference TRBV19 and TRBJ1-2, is DGGITQSPKYLFRKEGQNVTLSCEQNLNHDAMYWYRQDPGQGLRLIYYSQIVNDFQKGDIAEGYSVSREKKESFPLTVTSAQKNPTAFYLCASSIVFLPQKNYGYTFGSGTRLTVV.